This is a list of T cell receptor beta chains from one sample in a study of graft-versus-host responses after intestinal transplantation. Sequenced by immunoSEQ multiplex PCR; TCRdb stores in-frame clones only, minus some. The table has over 100,000 clones, about 95% seen once; the top ten hold over 2.5%. Which antigens these TCRs recognize remains unknown. The sequencing used unstimulated CD8+ T cells sorted from spleen or lymph node cells, collected before intestinal transplant. Receptors originate from a human donor who received an intestinal transplant. Each CDR3 is given with its conserved first and last residue.

v_gene	j_gene	CDR3aa
TRBV7-2	TRBJ2-1	CASSSFTGNEQFF
TRBV11-1	TRBJ2-7	CASSLTRTFYEQYF
TRBV9	TRBJ2-3	CASSVGTGGGVTDTQYF
TRBV19	TRBJ2-1	CASSQVGSYNEQFF
TRBV27	TRBJ1-1	CASSSGQVNPNTEAFF
TRBV15	TRBJ2-1	CATSRGSGGHNEQFF
TRBV7-9	TRBJ1-2	CASSLEAQYINGYTF
TRBV7-9	TRBJ2-1	CASSLPGSYNEQFF
TRBV28	TRBJ2-7	CASTYSGTGAYEQYF
TRBV28	TRBJ1-5	CASRRSTLKGNQPQHF
TRBV28	TRBJ2-7	CASSFGGLSYEQYF
TRBV11-3	TRBJ2-7	CASSLGTGGEQYF
TRBV2	TRBJ2-7	CASTLLAGGYEQYF
TRBV5-3	TRBJ2-4	CARSRTSGGSLAKNIQYF
TRBV30	TRBJ2-7	CAWGSLGSEQYF
TRBV15	TRBJ2-4	CATSRDQDTPFIGQGLKNIQYF
TRBV7-7	TRBJ2-2	CASSTYTGELFF
TRBV7-2	TRBJ2-5	CASSAPGLAEETQYF
TRBV19	NA	CASSIGEGSYEQYF
TRBV10-3	TRBJ2-7	CAISEPLGWGNYEQYF
TRBV27	TRBJ1-6	CASRSGGSYNSPLHF
TRBV5-5	TRBJ2-1	CASSPWQGSDNEQFF
TRBV9	TRBJ2-3	CASSVNGDTQYF
TRBV30	TRBJ1-5	CAWSSDGERPQHF
TRBV28	TRBJ2-5	CASTSQAAQETQYF
TRBV4-3	TRBJ1-4	CASSQDPGGYEKLFF
TRBV13	TRBJ2-5	CASSLVGIGGVHEETQYF
TRBV14	TRBJ1-3	CASSQCCGGNTIYF
TRBV29-1	TRBJ2-5	CSVEGGMEPQYF
TRBV5-1	TRBJ2-1	CASSPTGTSGRVNEQFF
TRBV28	TRBJ2-3	CASSFRDTQYF
TRBV27	TRBJ1-1	CASSWSGASEAFF
TRBV7-3	TRBJ1-1	CASSPRVGSTEAFF
TRBV30	TRBJ2-7	CAWSVGHTYEQYF
TRBV6-5	TRBJ1-2	CASSYGEGYGYTF
TRBV27	TRBJ1-2	CASSPRQGLHYGYTF
TRBV6-5	TRBJ1-4	CASSRRQANEKLFF